This paragraph covers one TCR beta chain sequence. There is no known antigen for this receptor. Base quality data are lacking; no much larger clone is found one base away. TCR CDR3 regions were amplified from genomic DNA by multiplex PCR using the deep immunoSEQ assay. Extracted genomic DNA from each cell subset was spread evenly across all wells of several immunoSEQ 96-well plates, with each plate serving as a replicate. For sorted subsets, 150 to 250 ng of genomic DNA, equivalent to some 30,000 T cell genomes, went into each replicate PCR. Purified libraries were quantified with a Qubit 3.0 fluorometer, sized on a Bioanalyzer 2100, and re-quantified with the KAPA Library Quantification kit. Every immunoSEQ 96-well plate was sequenced on a dedicated single-read 150-cycle Illumina NextSeq 550 flow cell. As for how the authors treated the data: Because only junctional sequences without quality scores were contained in the immunoSEQ output, filtering matching that applied to full-length reads could not be performed. To assign V/J genes and CDR3, sequences were annotated using PyIR, a Python wrapper for IgBLAST v1.9, with IMGT germline references. Reads with weak V/J assignments (E-value above 1e-6), missing CDR3, stop codons, out-of-frame junctions, or ambiguous translated residues were removed. V3J clonotypes were defined as sequences sharing the same inferred V gene, J gene, and CDR3 amino acid sequence. Percentage overlap between repertoires was calculated by dividing the number of shared unique clonotypes by the size of the smaller repertoire. Three approaches were used to assess repertoire richness: RTK rarefaction, the Chao1 estimator, and Recon v2.1 estimates of unobserved clonotypes. Generation probabilities for all TCRbeta clonotypes obtained by the gDNA method from several donors were computed using OLGA. Here the immuneACCESS table is served through TCRdb, limited to in-frame sequences with V and J called. Missing clones are a known gap in these copies; in checked studies unresolved V genes cover under half, and the rest lacks a known reason. The V and J calls and the clone size are those of that table, but D and trimming were determined from the DNA. The sample table shows nearly 1,000,000 clones, and 70% to 85% are seen once. Around 1.5% of the sample is taken by the ten largest.

Healthy HIV-negative adults with no recently reported acute infections or vaccinations were included as donors. All donors were Caucasian adults living in Nashville, Tennessee, USA. CD4+ T cells were enriched by magnetic negative selection, after which naive cells were positively selected on CD45RA and the negative fraction was taken as the memory subset. Blood was collected by leukapheresis, and PBMCs were isolated by Ficoll-Histopaque density gradient centrifugation and then cryopreserved in liquid nitrogen vapor phase. Analytical flow cytometry was used to check the purity and quantity of every magnetically sorted T cell population. From each sorted fraction, genomic DNA was isolated and quantified by UV absorbance on a Nanodrop 2000c. The germline V gene (reference sequence) provides CDR1 MNHEY and CDR2 SMNVEV. The junction shows trimming of 5 bases on V and 0 bases on J, plus 10 bases between the germline ends. The CDR3 covers 15 residues, taking in both the cysteine and the phenylalanine. Just the 45-base CDR3 DNA is kept, in frame starting at base 1.

The data were obtained in a study of shared clonotypes between healthy human individuals (dated by TCRdb to about 2020). As for the study more broadly: Two women and three men aged 18 to 49 years were included in the cohort. Different laboratories and diverse techniques were used to prepare libraries and sequence TCR repertoires, to increase sequencing depth and limit assay-specific biases. The study deeply sequenced blood TCR repertoires of about 5 healthy adults to estimate repertoire size and the extent of clonotype sharing between individuals. Per donor, leukapheresis produced somewhere between about 0.9 and 10 billion PBMCs. For each donor, CD4 naive and CD4 memory were each given three plates, CD8 naive was given two plates, and CD8 memory was given one plate.

General study outcomes and caveats: Sharing across a few donors was observed for approximately 4.6% of naive CD4, 3% to 3.5% of naive CD8, over 2% of memory CD4, and less than 0.45% of memory CD8 clonotypes. The genetic and exposure-history diversity represented was limited by the small number of donors. Naive subsets generally had larger estimated clonotype richness than memory subsets did. Incomplete sequencing was indicated by rarefaction of sorted-subset datasets, despite the large sequencing depth. Higher generation probabilities were observed for clonotypes shared by all four sorted-subset donors than for non-shared clonotypes. Pairwise subsampling led to the expectation that sequencing depth would affect the degree of clonotype sharing among donors. Sampling was limited to blood, and TCR repertoires in tissue likely differ from TCR repertoires in blood.

This receptor was identified in a man in his late teens or twenties in good health. Sequencing was done on a sample of memory CD4+ T cells sorted from blood. Sample cell subset or site, as interpreted from the label and publication: CD45RA-negative fraction. The chain couples TRBV27 to TRBJ1-4; the D segment cannot be called with confidence. The CDR3 protein: CASSPTIATNEKLFF. In nucleotide form, the sequence is TGTGCCAGCAGTCCCACGATCGCAACTAATGAAAAACTGTTTTTT.